This TCR beta chain was retrieved from a study of PD-1 blockade in classical Hodgkin lymphoma. There was relapse after autologous stem cell transplantation in every patient, and there was variation in brentuximab vedotin exposure. Germline V lookup: CDR1 GTSNPN, CDR2 SVGIG (reference sequence). There are 13 residues in the CDR3. J was trimmed by 5 bases and V by 3 bases; bases with no gene match: 5. The table lists this clone with a few counts. Profiling relied on immunoSEQ multiplex PCR, and the TCRdb table lists in-frame clones only, not all of them. Among 20,000 to 30,000 clones listed, around 70% were seen once.

The chain couples TRBV30 to TRBJ2-7; TRBD1 aligns across 9 bases. The sequence was collected from a human donor with classical Hodgkin lymphoma. Sequences were derived from peripheral blood mononuclear cells (PBMCs), sampled at baseline. CDR3 nucleotides: TGTGCCTGGAGCGAAAGGACAGGGGACGAGCAGTACTTC. Translated: CAWSERTGDEQYF.